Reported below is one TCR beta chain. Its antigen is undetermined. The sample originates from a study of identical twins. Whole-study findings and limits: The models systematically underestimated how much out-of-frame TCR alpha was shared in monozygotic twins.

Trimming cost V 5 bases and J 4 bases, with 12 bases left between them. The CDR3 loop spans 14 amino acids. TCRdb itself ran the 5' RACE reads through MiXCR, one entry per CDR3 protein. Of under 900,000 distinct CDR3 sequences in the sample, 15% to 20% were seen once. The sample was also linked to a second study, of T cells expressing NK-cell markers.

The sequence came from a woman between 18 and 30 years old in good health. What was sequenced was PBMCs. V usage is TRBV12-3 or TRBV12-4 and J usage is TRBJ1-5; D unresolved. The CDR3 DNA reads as TGTGCCAGCAGTGTAGGGTTTGGGAATCAGCCCCAGCATTTT. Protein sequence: CASSVGFGNQPQHF.